This TCR beta chain was identified during a study of blood T cell repertoires in COVID-19. Looking at the study overall: Samples came from the United States, Italy and Spain, spanning acute and convalescent COVID-19.

Germline CDR1 is SGHTA and CDR2 is FQGNSA. Trimming pared 5 bases from V and 6 bases from J, leaving 15 bases between. The length of the CDR3 is 14 residues. Clones were sequenced by immunoSEQ multiplex PCR, and TCRdb holds only the in-frame ones, with some missing. The sample contains about 180,000 clones, roughly 84% of which appear only once. The source of this sequence is a woman older than 75 with acute or convalescent COVID-19. Input material: peripheral blood. The chain couples TRBV7-2 to TRBJ2-3; D is unclear. In nucleotides, the CDR3 is TGTGCCAGCAGCCAACGACTGACCGGGGATACGCAGTATTTT. Translation: CASSQRLTGDTQYF.